This T cell receptor beta chain was recorded in a study of T-cell reconstitution after alpha-beta-depleted transplantation in children. On this clonotype itself: Its antigen remains unknown.

J gave up 7 bases and V 2 bases, and 17 bases lay outside the gene matches. This CDR3 comprises 19 residues. Broader study findings: The origin of alpha-beta T cells about two months after transplant was reportedly several hundred expanded graft clones.

During its preparation, the TCRbeta library received unique molecular identifiers. TCRdb re-derived calls from the PCR reads in MiXCR, one entry per CDR3 protein. The sample holds roughly 500,000 distinct CDR3 sequences, 8% to 11% seen once. The sequence came from a child under 10 years old with inherited bone marrow failure, due to receive a stem cell transplant. The rearrangement links TRBV12-3 or TRBV12-4 to TRBJ2-7, with TRBD2 matching 13 bases. Source: PBMCs, taken before TCRalphabeta/CD19-depleted stem cell transplant. This CDR3 is CASSLPLGVELAGGREQYF. The CDR3, as DNA: TGTGCCAGCAGTTTACCCCTCGGCGTAGAACTAGCGGGAGGGAGAGAGCAGTACTTC.